This T cell receptor beta chain was obtained from a study of cytomegalovirus exposure and HLA in healthy donors. Whole-study context: Approximately 180 million T cells yielded more than 95 million unique TCR beta sequences, as an earlier analysis found. General study results and limits: Sequence variants that were highly shared formed a cluster that was likely a sequencing artifact.

Primers for the PCR totalled 60 Vbeta and 13 Jbeta. Only in-frame clones appear in the TCRdb table, and some are missing; sequencing was by immunoSEQ multiplex PCR. The sample shows tens of thousands of clones, around 68% of them seen only once. All donors participated as healthy donors of bone marrow. Donors sampled were nominally healthy, though unrecorded immune exposures were likely. This clone was observed a handful of times. Its matching antigen is unknown. CDR1 is SEHNR, CDR2 FQNEAQ, per germline (reference sequence). The V end was cut by 3 bases, the J end by 7 bases, with 10 bases between. This CDR3 region has 13 residues.

The chain couples TRBV7-9 to TRBJ1-5, with D unclear. The source material was PBMCs. This receptor was taken from a man aged 45-65 years in good health and CMV-seropositive. Here the CDR3 DNA reads TGTGCCAGCAGCTTCGAGGGAGGGCAGCCCCAGCATTTT. This sequence encodes CASSFEGGQPQHF.